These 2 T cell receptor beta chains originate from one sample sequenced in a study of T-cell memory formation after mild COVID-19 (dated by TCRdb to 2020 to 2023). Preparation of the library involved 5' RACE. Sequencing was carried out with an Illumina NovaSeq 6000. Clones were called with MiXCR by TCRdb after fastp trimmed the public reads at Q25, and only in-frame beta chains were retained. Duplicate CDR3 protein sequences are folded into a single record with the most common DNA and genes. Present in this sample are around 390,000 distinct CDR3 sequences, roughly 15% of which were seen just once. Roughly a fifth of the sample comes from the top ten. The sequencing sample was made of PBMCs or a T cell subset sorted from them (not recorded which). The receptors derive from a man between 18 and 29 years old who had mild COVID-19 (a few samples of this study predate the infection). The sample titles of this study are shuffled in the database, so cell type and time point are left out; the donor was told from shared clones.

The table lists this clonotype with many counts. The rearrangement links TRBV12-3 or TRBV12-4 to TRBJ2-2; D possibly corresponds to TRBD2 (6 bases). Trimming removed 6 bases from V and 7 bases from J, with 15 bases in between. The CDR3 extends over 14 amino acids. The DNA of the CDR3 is TGTGCCAGCAGGCCGGCGGGCGGGGACGGGGAGCTGTTTTTT. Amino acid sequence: CASRPAGGDGELFF.

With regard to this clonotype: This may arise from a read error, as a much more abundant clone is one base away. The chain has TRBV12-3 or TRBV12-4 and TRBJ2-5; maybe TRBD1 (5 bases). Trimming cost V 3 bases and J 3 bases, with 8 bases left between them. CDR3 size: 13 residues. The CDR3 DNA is TGTGCCAGCAGTTTTGCAGGGAAAGAGACCCAGTACTTC. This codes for CASSFAGKETQYF.